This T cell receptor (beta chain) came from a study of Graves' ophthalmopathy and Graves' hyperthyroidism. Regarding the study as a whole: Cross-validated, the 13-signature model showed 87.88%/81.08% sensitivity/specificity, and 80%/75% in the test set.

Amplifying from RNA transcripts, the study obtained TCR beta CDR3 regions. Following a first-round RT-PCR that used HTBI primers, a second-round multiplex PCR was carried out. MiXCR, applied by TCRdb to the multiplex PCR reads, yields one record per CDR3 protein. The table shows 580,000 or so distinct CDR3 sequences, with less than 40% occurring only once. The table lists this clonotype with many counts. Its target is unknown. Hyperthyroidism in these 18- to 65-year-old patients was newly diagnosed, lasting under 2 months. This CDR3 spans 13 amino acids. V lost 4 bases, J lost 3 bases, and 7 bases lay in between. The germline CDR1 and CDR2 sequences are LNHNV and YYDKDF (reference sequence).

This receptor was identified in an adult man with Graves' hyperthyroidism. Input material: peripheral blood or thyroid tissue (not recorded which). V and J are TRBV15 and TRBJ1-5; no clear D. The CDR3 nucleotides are TGTGCCACCAGCATAGTTTTCAATCAGCCCCAGCATTTT. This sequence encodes CATSIVFNQPQHF.